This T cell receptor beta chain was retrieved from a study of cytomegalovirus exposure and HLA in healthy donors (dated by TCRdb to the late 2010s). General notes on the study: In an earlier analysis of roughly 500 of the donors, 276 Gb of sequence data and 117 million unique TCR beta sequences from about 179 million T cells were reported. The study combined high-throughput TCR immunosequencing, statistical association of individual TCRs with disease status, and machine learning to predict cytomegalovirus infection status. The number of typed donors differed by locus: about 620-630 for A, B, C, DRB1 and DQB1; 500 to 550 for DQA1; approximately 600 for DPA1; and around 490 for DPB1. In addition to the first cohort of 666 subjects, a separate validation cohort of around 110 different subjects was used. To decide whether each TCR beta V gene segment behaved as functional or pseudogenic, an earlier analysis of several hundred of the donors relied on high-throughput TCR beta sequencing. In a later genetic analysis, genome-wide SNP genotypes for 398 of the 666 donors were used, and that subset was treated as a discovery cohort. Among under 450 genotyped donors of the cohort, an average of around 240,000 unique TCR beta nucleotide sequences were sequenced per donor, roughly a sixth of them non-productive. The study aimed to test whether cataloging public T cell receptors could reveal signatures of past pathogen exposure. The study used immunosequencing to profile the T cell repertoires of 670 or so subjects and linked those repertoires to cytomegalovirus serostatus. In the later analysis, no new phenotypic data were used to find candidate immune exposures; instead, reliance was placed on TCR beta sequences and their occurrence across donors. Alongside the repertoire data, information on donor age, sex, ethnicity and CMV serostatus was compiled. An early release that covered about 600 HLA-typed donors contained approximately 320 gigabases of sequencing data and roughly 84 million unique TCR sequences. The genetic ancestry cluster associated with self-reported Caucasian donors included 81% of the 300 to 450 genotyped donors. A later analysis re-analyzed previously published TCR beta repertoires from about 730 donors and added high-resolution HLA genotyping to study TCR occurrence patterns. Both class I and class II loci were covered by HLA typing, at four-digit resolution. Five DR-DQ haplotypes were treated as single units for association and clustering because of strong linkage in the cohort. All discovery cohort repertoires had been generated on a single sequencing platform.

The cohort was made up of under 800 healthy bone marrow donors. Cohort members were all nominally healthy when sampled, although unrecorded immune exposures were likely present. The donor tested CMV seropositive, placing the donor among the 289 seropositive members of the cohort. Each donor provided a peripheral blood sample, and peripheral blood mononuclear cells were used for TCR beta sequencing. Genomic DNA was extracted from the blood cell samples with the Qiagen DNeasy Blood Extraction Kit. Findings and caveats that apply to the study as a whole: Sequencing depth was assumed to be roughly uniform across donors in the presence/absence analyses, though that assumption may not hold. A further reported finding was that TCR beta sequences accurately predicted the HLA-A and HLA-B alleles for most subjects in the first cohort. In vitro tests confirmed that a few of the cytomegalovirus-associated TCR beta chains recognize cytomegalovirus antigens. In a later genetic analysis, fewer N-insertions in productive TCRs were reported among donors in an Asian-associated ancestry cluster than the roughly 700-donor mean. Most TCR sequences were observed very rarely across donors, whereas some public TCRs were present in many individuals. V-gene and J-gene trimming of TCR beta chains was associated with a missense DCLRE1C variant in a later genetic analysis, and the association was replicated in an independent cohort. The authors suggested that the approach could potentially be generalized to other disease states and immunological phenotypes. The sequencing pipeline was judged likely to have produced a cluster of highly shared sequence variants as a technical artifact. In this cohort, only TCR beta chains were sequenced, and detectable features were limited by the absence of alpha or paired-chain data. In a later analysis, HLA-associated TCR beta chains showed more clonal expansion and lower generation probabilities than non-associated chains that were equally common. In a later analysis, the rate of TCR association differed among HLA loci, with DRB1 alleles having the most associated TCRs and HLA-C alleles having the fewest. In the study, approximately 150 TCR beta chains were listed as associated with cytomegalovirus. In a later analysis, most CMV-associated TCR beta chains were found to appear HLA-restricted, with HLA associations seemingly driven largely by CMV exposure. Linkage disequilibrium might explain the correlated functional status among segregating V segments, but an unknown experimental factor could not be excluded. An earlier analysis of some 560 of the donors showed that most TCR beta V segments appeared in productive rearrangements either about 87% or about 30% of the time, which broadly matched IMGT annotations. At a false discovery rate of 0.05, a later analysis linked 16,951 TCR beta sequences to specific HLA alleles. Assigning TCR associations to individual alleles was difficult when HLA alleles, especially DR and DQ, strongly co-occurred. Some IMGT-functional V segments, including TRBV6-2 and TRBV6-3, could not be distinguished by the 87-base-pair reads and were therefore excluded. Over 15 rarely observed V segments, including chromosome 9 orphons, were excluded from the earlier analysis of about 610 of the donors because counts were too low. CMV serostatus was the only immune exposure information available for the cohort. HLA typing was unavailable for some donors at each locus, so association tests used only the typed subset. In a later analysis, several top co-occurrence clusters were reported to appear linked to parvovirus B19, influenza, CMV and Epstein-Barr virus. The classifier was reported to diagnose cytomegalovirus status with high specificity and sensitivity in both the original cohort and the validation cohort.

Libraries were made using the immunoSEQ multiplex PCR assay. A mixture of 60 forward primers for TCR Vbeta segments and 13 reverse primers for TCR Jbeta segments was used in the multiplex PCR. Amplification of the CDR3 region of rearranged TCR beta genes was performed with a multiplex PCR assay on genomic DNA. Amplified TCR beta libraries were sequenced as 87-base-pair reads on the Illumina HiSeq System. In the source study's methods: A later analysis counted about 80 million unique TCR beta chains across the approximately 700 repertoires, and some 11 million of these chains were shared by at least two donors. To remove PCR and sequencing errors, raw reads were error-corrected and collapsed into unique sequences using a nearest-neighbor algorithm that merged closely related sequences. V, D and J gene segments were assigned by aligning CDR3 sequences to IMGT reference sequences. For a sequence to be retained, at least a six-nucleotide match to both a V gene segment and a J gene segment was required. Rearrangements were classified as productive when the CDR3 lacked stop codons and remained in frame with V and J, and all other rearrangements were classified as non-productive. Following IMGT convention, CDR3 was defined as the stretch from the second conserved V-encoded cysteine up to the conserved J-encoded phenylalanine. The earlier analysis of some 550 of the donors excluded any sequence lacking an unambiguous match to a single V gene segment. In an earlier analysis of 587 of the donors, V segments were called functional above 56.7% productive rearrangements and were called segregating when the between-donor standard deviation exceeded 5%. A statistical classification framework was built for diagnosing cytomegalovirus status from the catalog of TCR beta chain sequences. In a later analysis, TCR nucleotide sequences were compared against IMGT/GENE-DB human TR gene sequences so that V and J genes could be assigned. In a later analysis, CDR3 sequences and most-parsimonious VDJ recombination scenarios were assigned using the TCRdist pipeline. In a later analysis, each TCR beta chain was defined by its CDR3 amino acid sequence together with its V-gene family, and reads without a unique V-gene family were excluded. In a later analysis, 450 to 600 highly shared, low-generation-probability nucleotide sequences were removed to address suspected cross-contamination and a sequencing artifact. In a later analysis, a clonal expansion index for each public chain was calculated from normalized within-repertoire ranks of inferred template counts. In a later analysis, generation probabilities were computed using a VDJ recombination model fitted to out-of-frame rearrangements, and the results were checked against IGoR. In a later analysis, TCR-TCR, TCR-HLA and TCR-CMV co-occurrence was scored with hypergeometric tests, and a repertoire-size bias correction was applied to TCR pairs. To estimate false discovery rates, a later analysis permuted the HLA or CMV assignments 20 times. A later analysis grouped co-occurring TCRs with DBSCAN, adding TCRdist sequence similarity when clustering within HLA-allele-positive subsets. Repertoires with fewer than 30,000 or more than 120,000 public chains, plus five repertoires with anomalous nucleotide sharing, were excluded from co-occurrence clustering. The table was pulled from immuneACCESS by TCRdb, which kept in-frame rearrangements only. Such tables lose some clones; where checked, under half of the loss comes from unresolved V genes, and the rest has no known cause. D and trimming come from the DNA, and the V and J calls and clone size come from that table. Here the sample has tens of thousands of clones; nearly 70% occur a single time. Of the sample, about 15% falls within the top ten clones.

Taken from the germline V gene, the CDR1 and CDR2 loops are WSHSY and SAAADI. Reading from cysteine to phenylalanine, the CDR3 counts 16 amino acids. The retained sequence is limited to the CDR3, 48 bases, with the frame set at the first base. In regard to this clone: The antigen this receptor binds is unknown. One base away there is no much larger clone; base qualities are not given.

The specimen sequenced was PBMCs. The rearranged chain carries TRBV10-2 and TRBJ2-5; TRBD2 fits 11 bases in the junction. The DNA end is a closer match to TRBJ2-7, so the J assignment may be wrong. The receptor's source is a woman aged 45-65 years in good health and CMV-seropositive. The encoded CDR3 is CASSMIAGGSSYEQYF. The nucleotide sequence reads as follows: TGCGCCAGCAGTATGATAGCGGGAGGGAGCTCCTACGAGCAGTACTTC.